This TCR beta chain derives from a study of cytomegalovirus exposure and HLA in healthy donors. With respect to this clone: Its antigen is currently unknown.

The primer mix had 60 Vbeta and 13 Jbeta primers. TCRdb's copy holds only in-frame clones and misses some; the assay was immunoSEQ multiplex PCR. The sample has about 110,000 clones; 79% are singletons. Healthy bone marrow donors formed the donor group. Study findings and constraints: Trimming of TCR beta V- and J-genes showed a link, identified in a later analysis, to a missense DCLRE1C variant. Differences between HLA loci emerged in a later analysis of TCR association rates, with DRB1 most and HLA-C fewest.

The CDR3 covers 13 residues. Germline CDR1 is KGHSH and CDR2 is LQKENI. V lost 4 bases and J lost 5, with 11 bases in between. The clonotype comes from a young woman in good health and CMV-seropositive. The gene calls are TRBV18 and TRBJ2-5, with a possible D match to TRBD2 (6 bases). Material for sequencing was PBMCs. The CDR3 coding sequence is TGTGCCAGCTCACGGCTAGCGCGGGAGACCCAGTACTTC. Protein: CASSRLARETQYF.